A single sample gave rise to the 30 T cell receptor beta chains below, sequenced in a study of blood T cells in healthy people across ages. A J-beta primer mix and a sample-barcoded 5' primer were used in a second PCR of roughly 6 to 12 cycles. TCRdb called the 5' RACE reads again in MiXCR, with one record for every CDR3 protein. Of about 1.1 million distinct CDR3 sequences listed, approximately 38% were seen once; the top ten hold roughly 13%. The sample comprised blood. These receptors all come from a man younger than 35 in good health.

V and J are TRBV3-1 and TRBJ1-2; D not resolved. Deletions cut 4 bases from V and 7 bases from J, with 16 bases between. Germline lookup yields CDR1 LGHDT and CDR2 YNNKEL (reference sequence). The CDR3 contains 14 residues. For the CDR3, the DNA is TGTGCCAGCAGCCTTCGGTCAGCCTCGGGTGGCTACACCTTC. Its translation is CASSLRSASGGYTF.

As regards this clonotype: Given a much more abundant clone one base away, this may be a read error. The V gene is TRBV4-1, the J gene TRBJ2-5, with 10 nucleotides matching TRBD2. Germline V lookup: CDR1 MGHRA, CDR2 YSYEKL. The CDR3 consists of 14 residues. J lost 11 bases, V lost 6 bases, and 12 bases had no gene match. CDR3: CASSTSGANNEQYF. CDR3 DNA: TGCGCCAGCAGTACTAGCGGGGCCAACAATGAGCAGTACTTC.

In its sample, this clonotype was seen a few times. The rearrangement links TRBV15 to TRBJ2-1, with TRBD1 matching over 8 bases. This CDR3 is 15 amino acids long. With V trimmed by 1 base and J by 3 bases, 2 bases remained unmatched. CDR1 is LNHNV and CDR2 is YYDKDF in the germline V gene (reference sequence). CDR3: CATSRVGTGYNEQFF. The CDR3 region has the DNA TGTGCCACCAGCAGAGTAGGGACAGGCTACAATGAGCAGTTCTTC.

The genes are TRBV9 and TRBJ2-3; perhaps TRBD2 as D (6 bases). This CDR3 region has 16 residues. V lost 0 bases and J 2 bases, leaving 13 bases between the germline ends. Per the germline V gene, CDR1 is SGDLS and CDR2 is YYNGEE. CDR3 residues: CASSVGGGEATDTQYF. CDR3 coding DNA: TGTGCCAGCAGCGTAGGGGGCGGGGAGGCCACAGATACGCAGTATTTT.

The chain joins TRBV4-2 to TRBJ1-1; TRBD1 aligns across 8 bases. The germline V gene encodes CDR1 LGHNA and CDR2 YNFKEQ. With 3 bases clipped from V and 1 base from J, the junction kept 4 bases outside the gene matches. The CDR3 has 15 residues. Here the CDR3 DNA reads TGTGCCAGCAGCCACGGACAGGGAAAGAACACTGAAGCTTTCTTT. This translates into CASSHGQGKNTEAFF.

The rearrangement joins TRBV6-5 to TRBJ1-2; D may be TRBD1 (6 bases). The germline gives CDR1 MNHEY, CDR2 SVGAGI. The CDR3 totals 13 residues. V gave up 6 bases and J gave up 8 bases, with 16 bases separating them. This CDR3 is CASSETGIGGYTF. As DNA, the CDR3 is TGTGCCAGCAGCGAGACAGGCATAGGAGGCTACACCTTC.

The rearrangement joins TRBV2 to TRBJ1-2; TRBD1 matches at 9 bases. V was clipped by 7 bases and J by 3 bases; unmatched bases: 3. CDR3 size: 13 residues. The germline V gene encodes CDR1 SNHLY and CDR2 FYNNEI. Here the CDR3 DNA reads TGTGCCAGCACCCGGACAGGGGACTATGGCTACACCTTC. Protein sequence: CASTRTGDYGYTF.

V is TRBV4-3 and J is TRBJ1-6, with 7 bases lining up with TRBD1. CDR1 and CDR2 from the germline V gene are LGHNA and YSLEER. This CDR3 region has 21 residues. After removal of 0 bases from V and 6 bases from J, the junction contained 20 bases not matched to a gene. The CDR3 DNA follows: TGCGCCAGCAGCCAAGATTCATTTGTCGGGACAGCTGTATTTACTAATTCACCCCTCCACTTT. Protein product: CASSQDSFVGTAVFTNSPLHF.

This chain joins TRBV2 and TRBJ2-7; the D call may be TRBD1 or TRBD2 (5 bases each). The CDR3 is 12 amino acids. Germline V gene lookup returns CDR1 SNHLY and CDR2 FYNNEI. Trimming took off 8 bases at V and 7 bases at J, with 15 bases between the two ends. CDR3 sequence: CASGTRGPEQYF. CDR3 coding DNA: TGTGCCAGCGGGACCCGGGGTCCGGAGCAGTACTTC.

The chain uses TRBV20-1 and TRBJ2-4; weak D call: TRBD1 (6 bases). CDR1 and CDR2 from the germline V gene are DFQATT and SNEGSKA (reference sequence). CDR3 length equals 15 residues. With 1 base removed from V and 3 bases from J, the gap between germline ends came to 13 bases. The CDR3 here is CSARGPSDSKNIQYF. In nucleotides, the CDR3 is TGCAGTGCTAGAGGCCCTTCGGACAGCAAAAACATTCAGTACTTC.

The gene calls are TRBV7-6 and TRBJ2-3, with D maybe TRBD1 (6 bases). Germline assignment: CDR1 SGHVS and CDR2 FNYEAQ. V was shortened by 1 base and J by 6 bases, with 14 bases between the two germline ends. This CDR3 has 15 amino acids. The CDR3 sequence is CASSLVWGQGDTQYF. In nucleotides, the CDR3 is TGTGCCAGCAGCTTAGTGTGGGGGCAGGGGGATACGCAGTATTTT.

V usage is TRBV10-3 and J usage is TRBJ1-1, with 9 bases matching TRBD1. The CDR3 has 17 residues. The germline V gene has CDR1 ENHRY and CDR2 SYGVKD. V lost 2 bases to trimming and J lost 3 bases; unmatched junction nucleotides: 10. The CDR3 DNA reads TGTGCCATCAGTGAGCCTGGGACAGGGAAGGTGTACACTGAAGCTTTCTTT. Translating gives CAISEPGTGKVYTEAFF.

J is TRBJ1-1 and V is TRBV4-3; D not certain. Germline assignment: CDR1 LGHNA and CDR2 YSLEER. CDR3 size: 16 residues. The ends were cut back, 0 bases at V and 3 bases at J, with 14 bases in the middle. The CDR3 coding sequence is TGCGCCAGCAGCCAAGACTTCACGGGTATGTACACTGAAGCTTTCTTT. Translation gives CASSQDFTGMYTEAFF.

In regard to this clonotype: This may come from a read error, since a much larger clone is one base off. The chain joins TRBV20-1 to TRBJ1-1; no definite D call. This CDR3 comprises 12 residues. CDR1 is DFQATT, CDR2 SNEGSKA, per germline (reference sequence). V was cut by 0 bases and J by 3 bases, with 5 bases left in between. The CDR3 reads CSARDGYTEAFF. The CDR3, as DNA: TGCAGTGCTAGAGACGGTTACACTGAAGCTTTCTTT.

The chain is built from TRBV7-2 and TRBJ2-7, with TRBD1 matching 8 bases. The J segment lost 3 bases and the V segment lost 4 bases, leaving 14 bases of the junction unmatched. The CDR3 contains 17 residues. Germline V gene sequence: CDR1 SGHTA, CDR2 FQGNSA. CDR3 sequence reads: CASSSRARGQAFYEQYF. CDR3 nucleotides: TGTGCCAGCAGCTCACGCGCAAGGGGACAGGCATTCTACGAGCAGTACTTC.

The chain employs TRBV20-1 and TRBJ1-6; no firm D call. The germline gives CDR1 DFQATT, CDR2 SNEGSKA (reference sequence). Trimming took off 1 base at V and 14 bases at J, with 9 bases between the two ends. This CDR3 has 11 residues. CDR3: CSARVRETLHF. The CDR3 nucleotides read TGCAGTGCTAGAGTACGGGAGACCCTCCACTTT.

The rearrangement uses TRBV20-1 and TRBJ1-1; 11 nucleotides align to TRBD1. This CDR3 is 16 amino acids long. Germline values: CDR1 DFQATT, CDR2 SNEGSKA (reference sequence). The junction had 13 bases not matched to a gene; V was cut back by 6 bases and J by 4 bases. CDR3 amino acids: CSASSMSGQGGTEAFF. Written as DNA, the CDR3 is TGCAGTGCGAGTAGTATGTCGGGACAGGGGGGCACTGAAGCTTTCTTT.

At least ten counts were recorded for this clonotype. The J gene is TRBJ2-3, the V gene TRBV5-1; D remains unclear. The V end was cut by 0 bases, the J end by 6 bases, with 8 bases between. Per the germline V gene, CDR1 is SGHRS and CDR2 is YFSETQ. This CDR3 spans 13 amino acids. Here the CDR3 reads CASSLEDADTQYF. The CDR3 nucleotides are TGCGCCAGCAGCTTGGAAGACGCGGATACGCAGTATTTT.

The genes are TRBV5-5 and TRBJ2-1; 8 bases are shared with TRBD2. Germline CDR1 and CDR2: SGHKS and YYEKEE (reference sequence). Trimming took 2 bases from V and 1 from J; bases not matched to a gene: 17. The CDR3 covers 20 residues. The CDR3 protein is CASSFGQIAGIVASYNEQFF. The CDR3 nucleotides are TGTGCCAGCAGCTTCGGACAGATAGCGGGAATAGTAGCATCCTACAATGAGCAGTTCTTC.

This clonotype was counted a few times. This rearrangement joins TRBV24-1 to TRBJ2-5; a possible D gene is TRBD2 (5 bases). From germline, CDR1 is KGHDR and CDR2 SFDVKD. The CDR3 runs 12 residues. Trimming stripped 0 bases from V and 13 bases from J, with 11 bases between. In DNA form, the CDR3 reads TGTGCCACCAGTGATTTGCAACCCGGACTGTACTTC. Its translation: CATSDLQPGLYF.

V is TRBV7-2 and J is TRBJ2-5; tentatively, D is TRBD2 (5 bases). V lost 1 base and J 6 bases, leaving 15 bases between the germline ends. Germline V lookup: CDR1 SGHTA, CDR2 FQGNSA. The CDR3 is 15 residues long. CDR3 sequence (DNA): TGTGCCAGCAGCTTAGAGCTAGCCGTTCAACAGACCCAGTACTTC. It translates to CASSLELAVQQTQYF.

This clonotype has more than one count but fewer than ten. The chain employs TRBV28 and TRBJ1-6; D gene ambiguous. From germline, CDR1 is MDHEN and CDR2 SYDVKM. The V and J ends lost 5 bases and 7 bases respectively, with 15 bases between them. The CDR3 consists of 15 residues. In nucleotides, the CDR3 is TGTGCCAGCAGTCTCCGACCGGTCCCCAATTCACCCCTCCACTTT. This sequence encodes CASSLRPVPNSPLHF.

This chain links TRBV5-1 with TRBJ1-1; the D is unclear. The germline V gene has CDR1 SGHRS and CDR2 YFSETQ. V dropped 0 bases and J dropped 7 bases, with 10 bases sitting between them. This CDR3 region has 13 residues. CDR3 protein: CASSLATLGEAFF. The CDR3 DNA sequence: TGCGCCAGCAGCTTGGCCACTCTTGGTGAAGCTTTCTTT.

The chain links TRBV4-1 to TRBJ2-5, with 9 positions matching TRBD2. The V gene's germline CDR1 is MGHRA and CDR2 YSYEKL. The CDR3 is 16 amino acids. Trimming removed 0 bases from V and 1 base from J; junction bases left unmatched: 3. The CDR3 region has the DNA TGCGCCAGCAGCCAAGAGCTAGCGGGGATCCAAGAGACCCAGTACTTC. Amino acids: CASSQELAGIQETQYF.

The chain is built from TRBV24-1 and TRBJ1-1; D perhaps matches TRBD1 (6 bases). Per the germline V gene, CDR1 is KGHDR and CDR2 is SFDVKD. Trimming took off 4 bases at V and 1 base at J, with 18 bases between the two ends. This CDR3 is built from 17 residues. As DNA, the CDR3 is TGTGCCACCAGTGAAAGTAGACAGGCAACCGCGAACACTGAAGCTTTCTTT. Its translation is CATSESRQATANTEAFF.

This clonotype has at least ten counts. The CDR3 bases are TGTGCCATCAGGGAGACCGGGACAGGGTACGATACGCAGTATTTT. Its protein is CAIRETGTGYDTQYF. The V and J genes are TRBV10-3 and TRBJ2-3; 9 nucleotides line up with TRBD1. The CDR3 extends over 15 amino acids. After removal of 6 bases from V and 6 bases from J, the junction contained 10 bases not matched to a gene. Germline CDR1 ENHRY, CDR2 SYGVKD.

This clonotype was observed a few times. The chain has TRBV5-1 and TRBJ1-1; D is unresolved. Trimming removed 2 bases from V and 2 bases from J, with 10 bases in between. The CDR3 has 14 residues. CDR1 is SGHRS and CDR2 is YFSETQ in the germline V gene. The CDR3 protein is CASSFDHLNTEAFF. In nucleotides, the CDR3 is TGCGCCAGCAGCTTTGACCATCTAAACACTGAAGCTTTCTTT.

The chain combines TRBV7-9 with TRBJ2-1, with 10 bases matching TRBD2. The germline CDR1 and CDR2 sequences are SEHNR and FQNEAQ (reference sequence). The CDR3 consists of 14 residues. Trimming removed 8 bases from V and 3 bases from J; junction bases left unmatched: 4. CDR3 sequence: CASGSSGGYNEQFF. CDR3 bases: TGTGCCAGCGGCTCTAGCGGGGGCTACAATGAGCAGTTCTTC.

This clonotype was observed a handful of times. This chain links TRBV6-6 with TRBJ1-5; a weak D match, TRBD1 (5 bases). Trimming stripped 8 bases from V and 1 base from J, with 15 bases between. CDR3 length: 15 residues. Germline V gives CDR1 MNHNY, CDR2 SVGAGI (reference sequence). DNA of the CDR3: TGTGCCAGCCGTCCGTCGGGGGAAAGCAATCAGCCCCAGCATTTT. Residues: CASRPSGESNQPQHF.

The chain combines TRBV9 with TRBJ1-1, with D uncertain. V gave up 3 bases and J gave up 8 bases, with 11 bases separating them. Germline CDR1 and CDR2: SGDLS and YYNGEE. The CDR3 is 12 residues long. This CDR3 reads CASSAGRTEAFF. CDR3 bases: TGTGCCAGCAGCGCCGGTCGAACCGAAGCTTTCTTT.